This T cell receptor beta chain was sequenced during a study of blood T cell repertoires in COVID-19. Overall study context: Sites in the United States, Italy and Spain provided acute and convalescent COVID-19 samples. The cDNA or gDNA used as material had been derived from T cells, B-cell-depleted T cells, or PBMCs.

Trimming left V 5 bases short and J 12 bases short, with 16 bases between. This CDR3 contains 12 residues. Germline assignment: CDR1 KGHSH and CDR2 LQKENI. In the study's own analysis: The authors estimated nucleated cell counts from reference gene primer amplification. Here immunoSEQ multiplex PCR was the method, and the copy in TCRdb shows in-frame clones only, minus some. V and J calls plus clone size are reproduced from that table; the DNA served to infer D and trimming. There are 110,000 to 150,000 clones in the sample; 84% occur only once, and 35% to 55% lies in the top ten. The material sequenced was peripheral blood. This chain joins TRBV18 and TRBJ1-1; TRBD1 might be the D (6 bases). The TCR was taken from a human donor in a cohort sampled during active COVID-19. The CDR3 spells CASSSLDRWTFF. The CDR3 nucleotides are TGTGCCAGCTCATCCTTAGACAGGTGGACTTTCTTT.